This T cell receptor beta chain was identified during a study of early T cells in non-severe SARS-CoV-2 infection. The overall study: Sequencing of bulk RNA from unsorted whole blood was done, without chain pairing.

Tagging with unique molecular identifiers was applied to individual cDNA molecules. Each CDR3 protein gets one entry after TCRdb re-called the 5' RACE reads with MiXCR. Of more than 20,000 distinct CDR3 sequences in the sample, around 4% were seen once. For this clonotype: Its antigen is undetermined.

General study results and limits: Matches to VDJdb favored anti-spike CD8 responses and missed private and CD4 specificities.

CDR3 length: 17 amino acids. CDR1 and CDR2 (germline): SGHRS, YFSETQ. The V gene lost 1 base and the J gene lost 1 base, with 12 bases spanning the gap. Sequenced input: whole blood. The chain recombines TRBV5-1 with TRBJ2-6, with D maybe TRBD1 (5 bases). The sequence derives from an adult who was a healthcare worker with PCR-confirmed SARS-CoV-2 infection or an uninfected control (not recorded which). For the CDR3, the DNA is TGCGCCAGCAGCTTGAGTGCCAGGGTGTCTGGGGCCAACGTCCTGACTTTC. Its translation is CASSLSARVSGANVLTF.